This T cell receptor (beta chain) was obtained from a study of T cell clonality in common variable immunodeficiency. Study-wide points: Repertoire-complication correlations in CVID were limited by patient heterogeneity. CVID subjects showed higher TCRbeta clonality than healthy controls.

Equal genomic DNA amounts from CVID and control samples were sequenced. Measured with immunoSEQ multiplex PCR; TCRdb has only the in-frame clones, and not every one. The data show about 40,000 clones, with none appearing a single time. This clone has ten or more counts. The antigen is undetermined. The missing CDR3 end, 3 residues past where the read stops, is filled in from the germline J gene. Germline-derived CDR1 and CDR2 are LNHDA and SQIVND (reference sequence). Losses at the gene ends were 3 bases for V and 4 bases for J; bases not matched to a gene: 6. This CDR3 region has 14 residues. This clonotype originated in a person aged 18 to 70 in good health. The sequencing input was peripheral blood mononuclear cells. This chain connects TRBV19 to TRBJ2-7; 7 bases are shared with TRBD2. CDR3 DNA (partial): TGTGCCAGTAGTATTACAGCGGGACTATACGAG. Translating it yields CASSITAGLYE. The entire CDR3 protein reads CASSITAGLYEQYF. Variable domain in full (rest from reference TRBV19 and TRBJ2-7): DGGITQSPKYLFRKEGQNVTLSCEQNLNHDAMYWYRQDPGQGLRLIYYSQIVNDFQKGDIAEGYSVSREKKESFPLTVTSAQKNPTAFYLCASSITAGLYEQYFGPGTRLTVT.